The 17 T cell receptor beta chains below come from one sample, sequenced in a study of cytomegalovirus exposure and HLA in healthy donors. In the PCR, 60 Vbeta and 13 Jbeta primers were used. The assay was immunoSEQ multiplex PCR, and TCRdb's table has in-frame clones only and misses some. The sample lists under 200,000 clones, around 80% seen once, with 7% to 9.5% in the top ten. The sequencing sample was made of PBMCs. All receptors come from a male donor in good health and CMV-seropositive.

CDR3 in amino acids: CASSYNRGPQYF. For the CDR3, the DNA is TGTGCCAGCAGCTATAACAGGGGGCCGCAGTACTTC. The chain joins TRBV7-2 to TRBJ2-4; 9 bases match TRBD1. Looked up from germline, CDR1 is SGHTA and CDR2 is FQGNSA. There are 12 residues in the CDR3. Trimming at V came to 4 bases and at J to 13 bases, leaving 5 bases not matched to a gene.

The genes are TRBV30 and TRBJ1-5; D uncertain. Germline V CDR1 and CDR2: GTSNPN, SVGIG (reference sequence). The V end lost 1 base, the J end lost 0 bases, and 10 bases lay between the germline ends. CDR3 length equals 15 residues. CDR3 nucleotides: TGTGCCTGGAGTGCGCCGGGGAATAGCAATCAGCCCCAGCATTTT. Protein product: CAWSAPGNSNQPQHF. The full variable domain, in which reference TRBV30 and TRBJ1-5 provide the parts outside the CDR3, is SQTIHQWPATLVQPVGSPLSLECTVEGTSNPNLYWYRQAAGRGLQLLFYSVGIGQISSEVPQNLSASRPQDRQFILSSKKLLLSDSGFYLCAWSAPGNSNQPQHFGDGTRLSIL.

The rearrangement joins TRBV6-1 to TRBJ1-2, with D tentatively TRBD1 (5 bases). Trimming took 5 bases from V and 7 from J, leaving 8 bases between them. The CDR3 totals 11 residues. Germline CDR1 MNHNS, CDR2 SASEGT. CDR3 protein: CASSYQGGYTF. The CDR3 nucleotides read TGTGCCAGCAGTTACCAGGGTGGCTACACCTTC.

The chain uses TRBV19 and TRBJ2-5, with TRBD2 as a possible D gene (6 bases). This CDR3 has 14 amino acids. With 3 bases removed from V and 2 bases from J, the gap between germline ends came to 10 bases. Germline V gives CDR1 LNHDA, CDR2 SQIVND (reference sequence). CDR3 sequence (DNA): TGTGCCAGTAGTATCGGACTAACTCAAGAGACCCAGTACTTC. Translating gives CASSIGLTQETQYF.

The chain joins TRBV18 to TRBJ1-1, with TRBD1 matching 7 bases. V shed 2 bases, J shed 10 bases, and the junction held 4 bases outside the gene matches. Germline V gene sequence: CDR1 KGHSH, CDR2 LQKENI. The CDR3 has 12 amino acids. CDR3 in DNA: TGTGCCAGCTCACCAGTACAGGGGCCAGCTTTCTTT. This encodes CASSPVQGPAFF.

V is TRBV28 and J is TRBJ1-4, with D possibly matching TRBD1 (5 bases). This CDR3 has 17 amino acids. The V gene lost 5 bases and the J gene lost 0 bases, with 16 bases spanning the gap. Germline values: CDR1 MDHEN, CDR2 SYDVKM. The chain's CDR3 is CASSHTQGVATNEKLFF. The DNA for the CDR3 is TGTGCCAGCAGTCATACCCAGGGCGTTGCAACTAATGAAAAACTGTTTTTT.

The rearrangement joins TRBV5-6 to TRBJ2-1; TRBD1 matches 12 bases. This CDR3 is built from 18 residues. V trimming: 4 bases; J trimming: 5 bases; junction bases outside the gene matches: 13. Germline loops: CDR1 SGHDT, CDR2 YYEEEE. The CDR3 DNA is TGTGCCAGCAGCCTGGGACAGGGGGCGGCGGAGGTGGACAATGAGCAGTTCTTC. Its protein is CASSLGQGAAEVDNEQFF.

The chain combines TRBV11-2 with TRBJ1-1, with D perhaps TRBD1 (5 bases). CDR1 and CDR2 from the germline V gene are SGHAT and FQNNGV. V was clipped by 3 bases and J by 1 base, with 12 bases between them. This CDR3 spans 15 amino acids. In DNA form, the CDR3 reads TGTGCCAGCAGCTTTCAGGGTTCGAGGAACACTGAAGCTTTCTTT. Its translation: CASSFQGSRNTEAFF.

This chain joins TRBV7-9 and TRBJ2-7, with D maybe TRBD1 (5 bases). The CDR3 covers 14 residues. Germline CDR1 and CDR2: SEHNR and FQNEAQ (reference sequence). Trimming cost V 6 bases and J 1 base, with 13 bases left between them. CDR3 sequence reads: CASRKRDSSYEQYF. CDR3 bases: TGTGCCAGCAGGAAGCGCGACAGTTCCTACGAGCAGTACTTC.

This clone was counted only a few times. This chain connects TRBV6-5 to TRBJ1-6; D possibly corresponds to TRBD1 (5 bases). This CDR3 has 15 residues. Trimming pared 6 bases from V and 11 bases from J, leaving 20 bases between. The germline V gene has CDR1 MNHEY and CDR2 SVGAGI. CDR3 amino acids: CASRLDGGAGAPLHF. DNA of the CDR3: TGTGCCAGCAGATTAGACGGTGGGGCCGGAGCACCCCTCCACTTT.

The V gene is TRBV9, the J gene TRBJ2-7, with 7 nucleotides matching TRBD1. Germline CDR1 reads SGDLS; CDR2 reads YYNGEE. V lost 3 bases and J lost 3; bases outside the gene matches: 12. CDR3 length: 16 amino acids. This CDR3 is CASSAVNRGQDYEQYF. CDR3 bases: TGTGCCAGCAGCGCCGTCAACCGAGGACAGGACTACGAGCAGTACTTC.

The chain links TRBV7-9 to TRBJ2-7, with 7 positions matching TRBD2. This CDR3 region has 13 residues. The V and J ends lost 5 bases and 3 bases, in that order; junction bases with no gene match: 4. Germline lookup yields CDR1 SEHNR and CDR2 FQNEAQ (reference sequence). The CDR3 here is CASSRGGSYEQYF. CDR3 in DNA: TGTGCCAGCAGCCGCGGCGGGAGCTACGAGCAGTACTTC.

The V and J genes are TRBV6-6 and TRBJ2-1, with TRBD2 matching 8 bases. Germline CDR1 is MNHNY and CDR2 is SVGAGI (reference sequence). V gave up 4 bases and J gave up 4 bases; unmatched junction bases: 6. There are 15 residues in the CDR3. The DNA for the CDR3 is TGTGCCAGCAGTTGGGGACTAGAGGGTTACAATGAGCAGTTCTTC. This encodes CASSWGLEGYNEQFF.

V is TRBV30 and J is TRBJ1-1, with D possibly matching TRBD1 (6 bases). The CDR3 has 14 residues. Germline CDR1 GTSNPN, CDR2 SVGIG (reference sequence). Trimming took 2 bases from V and 5 from J, leaving 15 bases between them. The DNA of the CDR3 is TGTGCCTGGAGTTTGGGACACCGGTGGACTGAAGCTTTCTTT. Translation gives CAWSLGHRWTEAFF. Combining the CDR3 with reference TRBV30 and TRBJ1-1 gives the whole variable domain SQTIHQWPATLVQPVGSPLSLECTVEGTSNPNLYWYRQAAGRGLQLLFYSVGIGQISSEVPQNLSASRPQDRQFILSSKKLLLSDSGFYLCAWSLGHRWTEAFFGQGTRLTVV.

The gene calls are TRBV6-1 and TRBJ1-1, with D hard to call. Trimming removed 5 bases at V and 0 bases at J, with 7 bases between. From germline, CDR1 is MNHNS and CDR2 SASEGT. This CDR3 spans 13 amino acids. The CDR3: CASSPSMNTEAFF. Here the CDR3 DNA reads TGTGCCAGCAGTCCAAGCATGAACACTGAAGCTTTCTTT.

The V call is TRBV30, the J call TRBJ1-1, with D uncertain. There are 12 residues in the CDR3. Trimming took off 4 bases at V and 1 base at J, with 7 bases between the two ends. In germline, CDR1 is GTSNPN, CDR2 SVGIG (reference sequence). DNA of the CDR3: TGTGCCTGGAACCTACGGAACACTGAAGCTTTCTTT. It encodes CAWNLRNTEAFF. The full variable domain, in which reference TRBV30 and TRBJ1-1 provide the parts outside the CDR3, is SQTIHQWPATLVQPVGSPLSLECTVEGTSNPNLYWYRQAAGRGLQLLFYSVGIGQISSEVPQNLSASRPQDRQFILSSKKLLLSDSGFYLCAWNLRNTEAFFGQGTRLTVV.

The V call is TRBV18, the J call TRBJ2-4, with 7 nucleotides matching TRBD2. Trimming cost V 2 bases and J 5 bases; bases outside gene matches: 6. The CDR3 runs 15 residues. CDR1 and CDR2 from the germline V gene are KGHSH and LQKENI. The CDR3, as DNA: TGTGCCAGCTCACCAAGCGGCGGGAGTCAAAACATTCAGTACTTC. Encoded protein: CASSPSGGSQNIQYF. Full variable domain (rest looked up from reference TRBV18 and TRBJ2-4): NAGVMQNPRHLVRRRGQEARLRCSPMKGHSHVYWYRQLPEEGLKFMVYLQKENIIDESGMPKERFSAEFPKEGPSILRIQQVVRGDSAAYFCASSPSGGSQNIQYFGAGTRLSVL.